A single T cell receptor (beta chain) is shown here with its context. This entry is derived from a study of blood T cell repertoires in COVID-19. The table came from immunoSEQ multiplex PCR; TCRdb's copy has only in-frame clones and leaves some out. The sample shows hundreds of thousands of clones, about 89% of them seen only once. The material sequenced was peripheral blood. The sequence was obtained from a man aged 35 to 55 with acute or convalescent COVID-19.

CDR3 region: CASSYSGWGADTQYF. The CDR3, as DNA: TGTGCCAGCAGTTACTCAGGTTGGGGCGCAGATACGCAGTATTTT. V is TRBV6-5 and J is TRBJ2-3; TRBD1 might be the D (5 bases). The germline CDR1 and CDR2 sequences are MNHEY and SVGAGI. The CDR3 consists of 15 residues. V lost 0 bases and J 4 bases, leaving 11 bases between the germline ends.